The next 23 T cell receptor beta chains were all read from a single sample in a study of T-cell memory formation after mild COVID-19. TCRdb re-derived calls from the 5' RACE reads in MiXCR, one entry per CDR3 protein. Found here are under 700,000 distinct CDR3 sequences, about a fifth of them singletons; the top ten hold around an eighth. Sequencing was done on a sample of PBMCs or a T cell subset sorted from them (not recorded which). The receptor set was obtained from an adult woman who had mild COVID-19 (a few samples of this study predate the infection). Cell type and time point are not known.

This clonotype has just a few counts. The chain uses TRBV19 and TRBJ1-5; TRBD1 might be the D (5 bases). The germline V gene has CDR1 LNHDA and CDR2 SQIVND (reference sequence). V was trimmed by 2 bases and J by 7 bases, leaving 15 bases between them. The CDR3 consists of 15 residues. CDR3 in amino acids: CASSIKFQGGQPQHF. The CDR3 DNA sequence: TGTGCCAGTAGTATAAAGTTCCAGGGAGGGCAGCCCCAGCATTTT.

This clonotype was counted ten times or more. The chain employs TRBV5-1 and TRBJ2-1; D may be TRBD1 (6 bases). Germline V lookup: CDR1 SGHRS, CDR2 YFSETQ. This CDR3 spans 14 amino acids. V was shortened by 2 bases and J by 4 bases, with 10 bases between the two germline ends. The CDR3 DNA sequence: TGCGCCAGCAGCTTAGGACAGCAATACAATGAGCAGTTCTTC. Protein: CASSLGQQYNEQFF.

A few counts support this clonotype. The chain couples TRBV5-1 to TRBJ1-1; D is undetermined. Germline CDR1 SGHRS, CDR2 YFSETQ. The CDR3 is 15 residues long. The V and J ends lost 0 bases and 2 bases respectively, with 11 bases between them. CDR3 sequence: CASSLEGSFNTEAFF. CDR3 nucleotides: TGCGCCAGCAGCTTGGAGGGTTCTTTCAACACTGAAGCTTTCTTT.

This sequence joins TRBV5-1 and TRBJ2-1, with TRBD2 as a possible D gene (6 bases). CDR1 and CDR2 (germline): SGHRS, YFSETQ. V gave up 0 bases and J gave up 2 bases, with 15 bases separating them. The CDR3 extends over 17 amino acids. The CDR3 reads CASSLALSSGPYNEQFF. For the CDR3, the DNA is TGCGCCAGCAGCTTGGCCTTAAGTAGCGGACCCTACAATGAGCAGTTCTTC.

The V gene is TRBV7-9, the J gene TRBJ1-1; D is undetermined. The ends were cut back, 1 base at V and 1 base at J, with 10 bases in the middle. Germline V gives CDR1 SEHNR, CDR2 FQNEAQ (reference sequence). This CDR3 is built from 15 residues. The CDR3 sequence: CASSLGWGKNTEAFF. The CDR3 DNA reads TGTGCCAGCAGCTTAGGATGGGGAAAGAACACTGAAGCTTTCTTT.

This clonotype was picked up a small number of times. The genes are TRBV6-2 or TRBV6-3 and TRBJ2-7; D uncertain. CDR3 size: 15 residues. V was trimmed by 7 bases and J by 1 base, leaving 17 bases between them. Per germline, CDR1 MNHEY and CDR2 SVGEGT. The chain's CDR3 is CASTAPSRESYEQYF. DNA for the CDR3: TGTGCCAGCACTGCTCCGTCAAGGGAATCCTACGAGCAGTACTTC.

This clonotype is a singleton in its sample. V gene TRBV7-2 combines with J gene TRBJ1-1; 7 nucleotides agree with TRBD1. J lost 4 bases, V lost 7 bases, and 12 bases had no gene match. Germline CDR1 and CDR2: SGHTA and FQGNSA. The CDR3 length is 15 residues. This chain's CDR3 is CASTKNPGQSTEAFF. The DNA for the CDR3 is TGTGCCAGCACCAAGAACCCGGGACAGTCCACTGAAGCTTTCTTT.

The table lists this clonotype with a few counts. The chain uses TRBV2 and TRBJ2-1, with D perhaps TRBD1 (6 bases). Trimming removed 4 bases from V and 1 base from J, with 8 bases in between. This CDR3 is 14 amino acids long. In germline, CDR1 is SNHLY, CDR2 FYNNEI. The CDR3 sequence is CASSGRGSYNEQFF. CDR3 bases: TGTGCCAGCAGTGGAAGGGGGTCCTACAATGAGCAGTTCTTC.

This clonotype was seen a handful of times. CDR3 residues: CASSLRLTYEQYF. The CDR3 DNA reads as TGCGCCAGCAGCCTCCGACTAACCTACGAGCAGTACTTC. The gene calls are TRBV4-1 and TRBJ2-7, with D possibly matching TRBD2 (5 bases). V was trimmed by 4 bases and J by 2 bases, leaving 9 bases between them. Germline assignment: CDR1 MGHRA and CDR2 YSYEKL. This CDR3 is built from 13 residues.

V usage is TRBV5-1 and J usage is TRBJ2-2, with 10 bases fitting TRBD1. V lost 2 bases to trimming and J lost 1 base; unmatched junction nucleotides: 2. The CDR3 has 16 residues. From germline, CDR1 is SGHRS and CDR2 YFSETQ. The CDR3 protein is CASSFGDRGNTGELFF. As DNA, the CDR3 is TGCGCCAGCAGCTTTGGGGACAGGGGGAACACCGGGGAGCTGTTTTTT.

For the CDR3, the DNA is TGTGCCAGCAGCCCCGGGGGGACGCAGTTCTTC. Its protein product is CASSPGGTQFF. The chain links TRBV7-2 to TRBJ2-1; 7 bases line up with TRBD2. After removal of 5 bases from V and 12 bases from J, the junction contained 4 bases not matched to a gene. Looked up from germline, CDR1 is SGHTA and CDR2 is FQGNSA. The CDR3 runs to 11 residues.

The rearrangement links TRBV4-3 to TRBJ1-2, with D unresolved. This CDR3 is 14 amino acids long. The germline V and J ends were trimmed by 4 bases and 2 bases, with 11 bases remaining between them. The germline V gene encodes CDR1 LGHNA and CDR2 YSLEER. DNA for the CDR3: TGCGCCAGCAGCCGAGGTGGTGTGAACTATGGCTACACCTTC. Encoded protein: CASSRGGVNYGYTF.

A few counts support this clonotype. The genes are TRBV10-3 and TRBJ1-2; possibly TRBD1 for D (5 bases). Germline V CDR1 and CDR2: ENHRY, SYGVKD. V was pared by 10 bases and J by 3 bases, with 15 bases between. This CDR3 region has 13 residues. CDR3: CATEGGDYYGYTF. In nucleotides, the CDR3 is TGTGCCACAGAGGGAGGGGACTACTATGGCTACACCTTC.

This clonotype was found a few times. The CDR3 sequence: CSARGPGAGMNSPLHF. The CDR3 region has the DNA TGCAGTGCTAGAGGCCCCGGGGCGGGGATGAATTCACCCCTCCACTTT. The chain joins TRBV20-1 to TRBJ1-6; TRBD1 might be the D (5 bases). The CDR3 sequence is 16 residues long. Germline loops: CDR1 DFQATT, CDR2 SNEGSKA (reference sequence). V was clipped by 1 base and J by 7 bases, with 17 bases between them.

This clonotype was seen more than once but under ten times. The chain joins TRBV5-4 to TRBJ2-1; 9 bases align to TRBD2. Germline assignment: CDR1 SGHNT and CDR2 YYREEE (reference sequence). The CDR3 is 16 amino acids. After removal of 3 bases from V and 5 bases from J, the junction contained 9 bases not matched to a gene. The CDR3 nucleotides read TGTGCCAGCAGCTCTCGAGCGGGGGGATTTAACAATGAGCAGTTCTTC. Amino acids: CASSSRAGGFNNEQFF.

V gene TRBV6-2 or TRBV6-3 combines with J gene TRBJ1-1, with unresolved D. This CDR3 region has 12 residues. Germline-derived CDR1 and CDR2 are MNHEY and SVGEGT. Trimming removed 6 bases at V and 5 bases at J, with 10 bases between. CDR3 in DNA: TGTGCCAGCAGAACAAGGTGGACTGAAGCTTTCTTT. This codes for CASRTRWTEAFF.

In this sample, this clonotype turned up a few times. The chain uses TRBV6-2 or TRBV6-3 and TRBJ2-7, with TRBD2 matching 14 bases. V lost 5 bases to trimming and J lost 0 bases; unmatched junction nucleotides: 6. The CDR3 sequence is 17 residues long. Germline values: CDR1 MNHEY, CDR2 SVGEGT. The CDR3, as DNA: TGTGCCAGCAGTCCCGGGACTAGCGGGAGTGTCTCCTACGAGCAGTACTTC. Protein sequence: CASSPGTSGSVSYEQYF.

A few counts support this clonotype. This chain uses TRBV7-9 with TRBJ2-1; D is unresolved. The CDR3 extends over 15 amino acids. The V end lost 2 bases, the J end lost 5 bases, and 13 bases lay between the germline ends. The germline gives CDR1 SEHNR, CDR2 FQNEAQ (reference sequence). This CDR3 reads CASSLKGFPNNEQFF. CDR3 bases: TGTGCCAGCAGCTTAAAGGGATTTCCAAACAATGAGCAGTTCTTC.

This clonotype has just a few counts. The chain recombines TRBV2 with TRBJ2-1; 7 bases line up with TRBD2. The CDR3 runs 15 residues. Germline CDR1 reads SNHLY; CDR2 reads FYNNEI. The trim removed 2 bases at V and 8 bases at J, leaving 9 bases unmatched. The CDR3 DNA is TGTGCCAGCAGTGAAAACACCGGACTAGTCGATGAGCAGTTCTTC. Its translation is CASSENTGLVDEQFF.

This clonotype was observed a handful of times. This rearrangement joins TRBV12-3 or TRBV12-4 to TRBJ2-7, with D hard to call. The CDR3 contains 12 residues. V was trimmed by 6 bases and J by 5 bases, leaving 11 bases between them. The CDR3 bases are TGTGCCAGCAGCATGCTAGGGAACGAGCAGTACTTC. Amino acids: CASSMLGNEQYF.

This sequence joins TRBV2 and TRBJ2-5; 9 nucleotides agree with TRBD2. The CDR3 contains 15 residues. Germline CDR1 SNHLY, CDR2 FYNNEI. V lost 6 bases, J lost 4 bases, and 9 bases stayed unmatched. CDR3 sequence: CASSHPLAGLETQYF. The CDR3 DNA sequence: TGTGCCAGCAGCCACCCCCTAGCGGGGCTAGAGACCCAGTACTTC.

The CDR3 reads CASSSSLGLAGGSYEQYF. CDR3 nucleotides: TGTGCCAGCAGCTCCTCTCTGGGACTAGCGGGAGGCTCCTACGAGCAGTACTTC. The chain links TRBV7-6 to TRBJ2-7, with TRBD2 matching over 15 bases. Germline CDR1 is SGHVS and CDR2 is FNYEAQ. V dropped 4 bases and J dropped 0; count of bases not matched to a gene: 7. This CDR3 is built from 18 residues.

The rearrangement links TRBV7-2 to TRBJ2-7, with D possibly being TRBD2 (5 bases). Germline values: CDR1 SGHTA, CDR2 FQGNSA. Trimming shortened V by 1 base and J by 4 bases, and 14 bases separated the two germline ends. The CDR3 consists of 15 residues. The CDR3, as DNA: TGTGCCAGCAGCTTAGATGACGGGGTCGGGTACGAGCAGTACTTC. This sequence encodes CASSLDDGVGYEQYF.